This T cell receptor beta chain was found in a study of T cell responses to AZD1222 COVID-19 vaccine (dated by TCRdb to the early 2020s). As for the study more broadly: AZD1222 recipients with second doses at about 4 weeks or about 12 weeks were pooled, because spike-specific TCR depth and breadth did not differ between schedules. A total of roughly 240 trial participants underwent TCR sequencing, of whom 207 received two doses of AZD1222 and about 25 received two doses of the MenACWY control vaccine. Trial participants were enrolled by age into subgroups of 18-55, 56-69 and 70-plus years, and around 150, 28 and 57 TCR-sequenced participants, respectively, were included in these subgroups.

Of note for this clone: The specificity of this receptor is unknown. One base away there is no much larger clone; base qualities are not given.

The time point tag for this specimen amounts to: baseline before first vaccination. The vaccinee samples were drawn from two UK trials, COV001 and COV002, one of which was a single-blind randomized controlled phase 2/3 trial testing AZD1222 (ChAdOx1 nCoV-19) in healthy adults. For TCRbeta chain sequencing, PBMC samples were collected from trial participants at day 0 and at day 28 after the second dose. The CDR3 contains 14 residues, cysteine and phenylalanine counted. The read is trimmed to its CDR3 DNA, 42 bases read in frame from base 1. Taken from the germline V gene, the CDR1 and CDR2 loops are MDHEN and SYDVKM. Relative to germline, V is 7 bases shorter and J is 4 bases shorter, with 14 bases between their ends. Study-level results and caveats: Conclusions about previously exposed vaccinees are limited, since just five or six AZD1222 recipients were seropositive for SARS-CoV-2 at baseline. Reportedly, close to half of the unique spike-specific TCRs recognized epitopes lying outside the regions that are mutated in the B.1.351 and B.1.1.7 variants. Because no day 14 peak-response samples were available, repertoires were characterized only after the peak T cell response. Participants were mostly white British and included more females than males, and it was suggested by the authors that clonal diversity may have been underestimated. After two AZD1222 doses, both the breadth and the depth of spike-specific TCRs were significantly higher than at day 0 and than in MenACWY recipients. CD4 TCRs associated with the vaccine covered the entire spike protein, and the dominant responses were in regions 160-218 and 743-854. In the small 56-69-year group, the increase in depth fell short of significance, most likely because of low power.

The CDR3 regions of human TCRbeta chains were subjected to immunosequencing. For the original study's pipeline: TCRs in the repertoires were compared against a reference library of SARS-CoV-2-specific TCRs that had been generated with the MIRA antigen-specificity platform. Breadth was defined as the fraction of unique TCRs that were SARS-CoV-2-associated. Depth was defined as the fraction of total T cells that were SARS-CoV-2-associated. Using the MIRA data, each spike-specific TCR was assigned both to the spike region to which the TCR was reactive and to a CD4 or CD8 class. Log10-transformed breadth and depth values were compared by one-way ANOVA with Sidak's multiple comparisons tests. The clones in this table, taken by TCRdb from immuneACCESS, are in-frame only. Not every clone is retained; where verified, under half of the shortfall comes from an unresolved V gene, and the cause of the rest is unknown. That table gives V, J and clone size, and the DNA gave D and trimming. The sample table holds around 83,000 clones, of which about 82% were seen once. Of the sample, 8.5% to 9% is held by the ten largest clones.

The specimen comprised peripheral blood, sampled on day 0 of AZD1222 vaccination. The chain employs TRBV28 and TRBJ1-5; a tentative D call is TRBD1 (5 bases match). The clonotype originates from an adult in good health. The CDR3 here reads CASNPGGGNQPQHF. The nucleotides read TGTGCCAGCAACCCCGGGGGGGGAAATCAGCCCCAGCATTTT.